The 10 T cell receptor beta chains listed next were all sequenced from one sample in a study of blood T cell repertoires in COVID-19. TCRdb keeps only in-frame clones here, not all; method: immunoSEQ multiplex PCR. This sample has about 140,000 clones, with around 82% found just once. The sample comprised peripheral blood. These receptors all come from a human donor in a cohort sampled during active COVID-19.

The V call is TRBV7-3, the J call TRBJ2-5; TRBD2 matches at 9 bases. The ends lost 5 bases at V and 0 bases at J; junction bases unmatched: 7. CDR1 and CDR2 (germline): SGHTA, FQGTGA. This CDR3 is 16 amino acids long. CDR3 in DNA: TGTGCCAGCAGCCAAGGTGCGGGGGGGTACCAAGAGACCCAGTACTTC. As protein: CASSQGAGGYQETQYF.

The chain employs TRBV7-3 and TRBJ1-3, with 8 bases fitting TRBD1. The junction had 14 bases not matched to a gene; V was cut back by 11 bases and J by 5 bases. This CDR3 contains 15 residues. CDR1 is SGHTA and CDR2 is FQGTGA in the germline V gene. The CDR3 spells CAGNTGGAKRNTIYF. The CDR3 bases are TGTGCCGGAAACACAGGGGGGGCTAAAAGAAACACCATATATTTT.

V gene TRBV7-2 combines with J gene TRBJ1-1; 10 bases fit TRBD1. The CDR3 runs 14 residues. Per germline, CDR1 SGHTA and CDR2 FQGNSA. V was clipped by 4 bases and J by 6 bases; unmatched bases: 5. This chain's CDR3 is CASSWDRGMAEAFF. Here the CDR3 DNA reads TGTGCCAGCAGCTGGGACAGGGGAATGGCTGAAGCTTTCTTT. Based on the CDR3 plus reference TRBV7-2 and TRBJ1-1, the full variable domain is GAGVSQSPSNKVTEKGKDVELRCDPISGHTALYWYRQSLGQGLEFLIYFQGNSAPDKSGLPSDRFSAERTGGSVSTLTIQRTQQEDSAVYLCASSWDRGMAEAFFGQGTRLTVV.

The J gene is TRBJ2-5, the V gene TRBV9; TRBD1 agrees at 10 bases. CDR3 length: 16 residues. CDR1 and CDR2 from the germline V gene are SGDLS and YYNGEE. V dropped 0 bases and J dropped 4; count of bases not matched to a gene: 6. This chain's CDR3 is CASSVEGTGVGETQYF. DNA for the CDR3: TGTGCCAGCAGCGTAGAGGGGACAGGGGTCGGAGAGACCCAGTACTTC.

V is TRBV15 and J is TRBJ2-5; tentative D call: TRBD1 (6 bases). Deletions cut 0 bases from V and 5 bases from J, with 10 bases between. CDR1 and CDR2 (germline): LNHNV, YYDKDF (reference sequence). The CDR3 runs to 14 residues. CDR3 sequence: CATSRDTGWETQYF. CDR3 nucleotide sequence: TGTGCCACCAGCAGAGACACAGGGTGGGAGACCCAGTACTTC.

Comments on this clone: Other DNA sequences in this specimen translate into the identical CDR3. The chain uses TRBV5-1 and TRBJ1-1; D possibly corresponds to TRBD1 (6 bases). There are 14 residues in the CDR3. CDR1 and CDR2 (germline): SGHRS, YFSETQ. The V and J ends lost 1 base and 4 bases respectively, with 11 bases between them. Here the CDR3 reads CASSLTGSSTEAFF. DNA of the CDR3: TGCGCCAGCAGCTTGACAGGGAGTAGCACTGAAGCTTTCTTT.

This sequence joins TRBV25-1 and TRBJ1-2, with 8 bases that match TRBD1. V was clipped by 5 bases and J by 8 bases; unmatched bases: 16. Germline V gene sequence: CDR1 MGHDK, CDR2 SYGVNS. The CDR3 is 16 residues long. The CDR3 nucleotides read TGTGCCAGCAGTCCCTCGGACAGGGACGGCCGAAGGGGCTACACCTTC. Protein sequence: CASSPSDRDGRRGYTF.

This clone was detected only a few times. This chain uses TRBV10-3 with TRBJ1-1; D remains unclear. The CDR3 covers 13 residues. The germline gives CDR1 ENHRY, CDR2 SYGVKD. Trimming took 5 bases from V and 0 from J, leaving 7 bases between them. This CDR3 reads CAISPFMNTEAFF. CDR3 coding DNA: TGTGCCATCAGTCCTTTTATGAACACTGAAGCTTTCTTT.

The chain is built from TRBV19 and TRBJ2-1; maybe TRBD2 (6 bases). Germline V CDR1 and CDR2: LNHDA, SQIVND (reference sequence). Trimming shortened V by 3 bases and J by 2 bases, and 14 bases separated the two germline ends. The CDR3 has 16 amino acids. The chain's CDR3 is CASSMGRGSPYNEQFF. CDR3 bases: TGTGCCAGTAGTATGGGCCGGGGGTCCCCCTACAATGAGCAGTTCTTC.

This clone was seen only a few times. The CDR3 nucleotides are TGTGCCAGCACCTCGGACAGGGCGGGCACCGGGGAGCTGTTTTTT. It encodes CASTSDRAGTGELFF. The chain has TRBV2 and TRBJ2-2; 8 positions match TRBD1. The CDR3 sequence is 15 residues long. The germline gives CDR1 SNHLY, CDR2 FYNNEI. With 7 bases clipped from V and 4 bases from J, the junction kept 8 bases outside the gene matches.